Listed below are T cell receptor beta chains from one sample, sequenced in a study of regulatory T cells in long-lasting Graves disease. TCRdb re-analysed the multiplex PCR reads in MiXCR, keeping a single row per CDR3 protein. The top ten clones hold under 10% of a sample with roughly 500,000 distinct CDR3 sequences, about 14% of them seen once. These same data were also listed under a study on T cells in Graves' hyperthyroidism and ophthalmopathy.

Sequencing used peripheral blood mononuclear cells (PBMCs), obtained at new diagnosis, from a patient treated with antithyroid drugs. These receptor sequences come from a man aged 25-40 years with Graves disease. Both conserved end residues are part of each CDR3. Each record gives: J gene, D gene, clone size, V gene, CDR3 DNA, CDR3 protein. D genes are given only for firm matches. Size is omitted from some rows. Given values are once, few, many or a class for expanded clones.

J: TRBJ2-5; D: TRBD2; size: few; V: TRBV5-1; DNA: TGCGCCAGCAGCTTGGCTGGGACTAGCGGGGAACAAGAGACCCAGTACTTC; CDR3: CASSLAGTSGEQETQYF
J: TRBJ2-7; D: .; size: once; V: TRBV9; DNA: TGTGCCAGCAGCCCCCCAAGTGGCGACGAGCAGTACTTC; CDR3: CASSPPSGDEQYF
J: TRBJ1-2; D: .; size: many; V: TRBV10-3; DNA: TGTGCCATCAGTGAACAGGGCTCTGGCTACACCTTC; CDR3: CAISEQGSGYTF
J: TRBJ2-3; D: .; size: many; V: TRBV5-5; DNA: TGTGCCAGCAGCTCCCAGGGTCCAGATACGCAGTATTTT; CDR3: CASSSQGPDTQYF
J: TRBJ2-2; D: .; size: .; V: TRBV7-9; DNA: TGTGCCAGCAGCCTTAGAGCCCCGGTGGCAGGGGCATACACCGGGGAGCTGTTTTTT; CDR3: CASSLRAPVAGAYTGELFF
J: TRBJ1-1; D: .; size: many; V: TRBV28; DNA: TGTGCCAGCGAAAGACAGGACACTGAAGCTTTCTTT; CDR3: CASERQDTEAFF
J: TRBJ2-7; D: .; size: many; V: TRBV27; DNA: TGTGCCAGCAGTTCAGAGACCCGCTCCTACGAGCAGTACTTC; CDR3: CASSSETRSYEQYF
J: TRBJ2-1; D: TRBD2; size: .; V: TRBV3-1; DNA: TGTGCCAGCAGCCACCAACCGGGACTAGCGGGAGACAATGAGCAGTTCTTC; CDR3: CASSHQPGLAGDNEQFF
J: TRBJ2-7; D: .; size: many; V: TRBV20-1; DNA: TGCAGTGCGCCCGCCGACGGTAACGAGCAGTACTTC; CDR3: CSAPADGNEQYF
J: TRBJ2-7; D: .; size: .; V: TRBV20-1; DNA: TGCAGTGCTAGAGATTTTGGGACGTCATCCTACGAGCAGTACTTC; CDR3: CSARDFGTSSYEQYF
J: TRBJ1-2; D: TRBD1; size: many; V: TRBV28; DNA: TGTGCCAGCAGTCCGGACAGGAACTATGGCTACACCTTC; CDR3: CASSPDRNYGYTF
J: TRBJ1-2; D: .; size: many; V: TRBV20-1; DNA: TGCAGTGCTAGGGGGAGGGCGTGGGACTATGGCTACACCTTC; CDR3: CSARGRAWDYGYTF
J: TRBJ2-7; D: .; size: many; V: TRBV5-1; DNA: TGCGCCAGCACTGTCCTGGACGGACCCTACGAGCAGTACTTC; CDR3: CASTVLDGPYEQYF
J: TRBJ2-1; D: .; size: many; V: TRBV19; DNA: TGTGCCAGTAGTATTGGGGGGCTCGGCGGGAGCTCCTACAATGAGCAGTTCTTC; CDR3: CASSIGGLGGSSYNEQFF
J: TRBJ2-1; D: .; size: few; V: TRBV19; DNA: TGTGCCACCTTCGACGGGAACTACAATGAGCAGTTCTTC; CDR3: CATFDGNYNEQFF
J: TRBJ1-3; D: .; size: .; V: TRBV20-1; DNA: TGCAGTGGAACGGACACCGCCTCTGGAAACACCATATATTTT; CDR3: CSGTDTASGNTIYF